The rows below give T cell receptor beta chains drawn from one sample of a study of blood T cell repertoires in COVID-19. Profiling relied on immunoSEQ multiplex PCR, and the TCRdb table lists in-frame clones only, not all of them. In the table there are fewer than 250,000 clones, around 80% of which are singletons. Sequences were obtained from PBMCs or T cells enriched from blood (not recorded which). Every receptor here comes from a woman aged 40 to 55 with acute COVID-19. CDR3s include the opening cysteine and the closing phenylalanine or tryptophan. D genes are given only for firm matches. Some rows have no size entry. The others give once, few or many, or a class for an expanded clone.

cdr3_aa: CASSLGERSYNEQFF
cdr3_nt: TGTGCCAGCAGCTTAGGAGAACGGTCCTACAATGAGCAGTTCTTC
v_call: TRBV11-3
d_call: -
j_call: TRBJ2-1
cdr3_length: 15
clone_size: -

cdr3_aa: CASSPGTGVTDTQYF
cdr3_nt: TGTGCCAGCTCACCGGGGACAGGGGTGACAGATACGCAGTATTTT
v_call: TRBV18
d_call: TRBD1
j_call: TRBJ2-3
cdr3_length: 15
clone_size: -

cdr3_aa: CASRRGQVQPQHF
cdr3_nt: TGTGCCAGCAGGCGGGGACAGGTGCAGCCCCAGCATTTT
v_call: TRBV12-3/TRBV12-4
d_call: TRBD1
j_call: TRBJ1-5
cdr3_length: 13
clone_size: -

cdr3_aa: CASNGGTNPYNEQFF
cdr3_nt: TGTGCCAGTAATGGCGGGACTAACCCCTACAATGAGCAGTTCTTC
v_call: TRBV19
d_call: TRBD2
j_call: TRBJ2-1
cdr3_length: 15
clone_size: few

cdr3_aa: CASSLLAGGPQETQYF
cdr3_nt: TGTGCCAGCAGCCTTCTAGCGGGGGGCCCACAAGAGACCCAGTACTTC
v_call: TRBV27
d_call: TRBD2
j_call: TRBJ2-5
cdr3_length: 16
clone_size: -

cdr3_aa: CASSSGLSYNEQFF
cdr3_nt: TGTGCCAGCAGCTCGGGACTTTCCTACAATGAGCAGTTCTTC
v_call: TRBV11-2
d_call: -
j_call: TRBJ2-1
cdr3_length: 14
clone_size: -

cdr3_aa: CASSPRTGTLSPLHF
cdr3_nt: TGTGCCAGCAGCCCCCGGACAGGGACGCTTTCACCCCTCCACTTT
v_call: TRBV5-4
d_call: TRBD1
j_call: TRBJ1-6
cdr3_length: 15
clone_size: -

cdr3_aa: CASIGGTGGNQPQHF
cdr3_nt: TGTGCCAGCATCGGGGGGACAGGGGGCAATCAGCCCCAGCATTTT
v_call: TRBV2
d_call: TRBD1
j_call: TRBJ1-5
cdr3_length: 15
clone_size: -

cdr3_aa: CASSESIRVSNQPQHF
cdr3_nt: TGCGCCAGCAGTGAGTCGATACGCGTTAGCAATCAGCCCCAGCATTTT
v_call: TRBV10-2
d_call: -
j_call: TRBJ1-5
cdr3_length: 16
clone_size: few

cdr3_aa: CASSLGQNNQPQHF
cdr3_nt: TGTGCCAGCAGCTTAGGTCAGAATAATCAGCCCCAGCATTTT
v_call: TRBV7-8
d_call: -
j_call: TRBJ1-5
cdr3_length: 14
clone_size: once

cdr3_aa: CASSPQQLGTNTGELFF
cdr3_nt: TGTGCCAGCTCACCCCAACAACTAGGGACGAACACCGGGGAGCTGTTTTTT
v_call: TRBV18
d_call: -
j_call: TRBJ2-2
cdr3_length: 17
clone_size: -

cdr3_aa: CASSIGTGVDTGELFF
cdr3_nt: TGTGCCAGTAGTATTGGGACAGGGGTTGACACCGGGGAGCTGTTTTTT
v_call: TRBV19
d_call: TRBD1
j_call: TRBJ2-2
cdr3_length: 16
clone_size: -

cdr3_aa: CASSLSHNAEAFF
cdr3_nt: TGTGCCAGCAGCTTATCTCACAACGCTGAAGCTTTCTTT
v_call: TRBV7-2
d_call: -
j_call: TRBJ1-1
cdr3_length: 13
clone_size: -

cdr3_aa: CASTWTGDRSGNTIYF
cdr3_nt: TGTGCCAGCACCTGGACAGGGGACCGCTCTGGAAACACCATATATTTT
v_call: TRBV5-6
d_call: TRBD1
j_call: TRBJ1-3
cdr3_length: 16
clone_size: -

cdr3_aa: CSGATGGGQPQHF
cdr3_nt: TGCAGCGGGGCGACAGGGGGAGGTCAGCCCCAGCATTTT
v_call: TRBV29-1
d_call: TRBD1
j_call: TRBJ1-5
cdr3_length: 13
clone_size: many

cdr3_aa: CASSNTPGYQETQYF
cdr3_nt: TGTGCCAGCAGTAATACCCCCGGGTACCAAGAGACCCAGTACTTC
v_call: TRBV6-5
d_call: -
j_call: TRBJ2-5
cdr3_length: 15
clone_size: -

cdr3_aa: CASSSPLDDSTDTQYF
cdr3_nt: TGTGCCAGCAGCTCCCCACTAGATGACAGCACAGATACGCAGTATTTT
v_call: TRBV7-3
d_call: -
j_call: TRBJ2-3
cdr3_length: 16
clone_size: -

cdr3_aa: CASSEPGQTYNEQFF
cdr3_nt: TGTGCCAGCAGTGAACCGGGACAGACTTACAATGAGCAGTTCTTC
v_call: TRBV6-1
d_call: TRBD1
j_call: TRBJ2-1
cdr3_length: 15
clone_size: -

cdr3_aa: CASSLGGRSNEQFF
cdr3_nt: TGTGCCAGCAGCTTAGGCGGGAGGTCCAATGAGCAGTTCTTC
v_call: TRBV7-3
d_call: TRBD2
j_call: TRBJ2-1
cdr3_length: 14
clone_size: -

cdr3_aa: CASSLAGGAPNYGYTF
cdr3_nt: TGTGCCAGCAGCTTAGCGGGGGGGGCCCCTAACTATGGCTACACCTTC
v_call: TRBV7-2
d_call: -
j_call: TRBJ1-2
cdr3_length: 16
clone_size: -

cdr3_aa: CASSPLIGTAKETQYF
cdr3_nt: TGTGCCAGCAGCCCTTTGATAGGGACAGCGAAAGAGACCCAGTACTTC
v_call: TRBV7-9
d_call: TRBD1
j_call: TRBJ2-5
cdr3_length: 16
clone_size: -

cdr3_aa: CASRAQDRFDSNQPQHF
cdr3_nt: TGTGCCAGCAGAGCCCAGGACAGGTTCGATAGCAATCAGCCCCAGCATTTT
v_call: TRBV2
d_call: TRBD1
j_call: TRBJ1-5
cdr3_length: 17
clone_size: -

cdr3_aa: CASSPPRTGSLEQFF
cdr3_nt: TGTGCCAGCTCACCGCCCAGAACAGGGTCACTCGAGCAGTTCTTC
v_call: TRBV18
d_call: -
j_call: TRBJ2-1
cdr3_length: 15
clone_size: -

cdr3_aa: CASSQAGREGNEQFF
cdr3_nt: TGTGCCAGCAGCCAAGCCGGACGGGAGGGCAATGAGCAGTTCTTC
v_call: TRBV4-2
d_call: TRBD2
j_call: TRBJ2-1
cdr3_length: 15
clone_size: few

cdr3_aa: CASSLASGSSNEQFF
cdr3_nt: TGTGCCAGCAGCTTAGCCAGCGGGAGCTCCAATGAGCAGTTCTTC
v_call: TRBV7-3
d_call: TRBD2
j_call: TRBJ2-1
cdr3_length: 15
clone_size: -

cdr3_aa: CASSEVVTTGSEAFF
cdr3_nt: TGTGCCAGCAGTGAAGTGGTGACCACCGGGAGTGAAGCTTTCTTT
v_call: TRBV2
d_call: -
j_call: TRBJ1-1
cdr3_length: 15
clone_size: -

cdr3_aa: CASSYSEGQPQHF
cdr3_nt: TGTGCCAGCAGTTACTCGGAGGGTCAGCCCCAGCATTTT
v_call: TRBV6-5
d_call: -
j_call: TRBJ1-5
cdr3_length: 13
clone_size: once

cdr3_aa: CASSSSGVGLNTEAFF
cdr3_nt: TGTGCCAGCAGTTCCTCGGGGGTGGGGCTGAACACTGAAGCTTTCTTT
v_call: TRBV27
d_call: -
j_call: TRBJ1-1
cdr3_length: 16
clone_size: -

cdr3_aa: CASSEYSSNQPQHF
cdr3_nt: TGTGCCAGCAGTGAGTACAGCAGCAATCAGCCCCAGCATTTT
v_call: TRBV25-1
d_call: -
j_call: TRBJ1-5
cdr3_length: 14
clone_size: -

cdr3_aa: CASSPILGETQYF
cdr3_nt: TGCGCCAGCAGCCCCATTCTAGGAGAGACCCAGTACTTC
v_call: TRBV4-3
d_call: -
j_call: TRBJ2-5
cdr3_length: 13
clone_size: -

cdr3_aa: CSVDQGRNGGAFF
cdr3_nt: TGCAGCGTTGACCAGGGCCGAAATGGTGGAGCTTTCTTT
v_call: TRBV29-1
d_call: -
j_call: TRBJ1-1
cdr3_length: 13
clone_size: -

cdr3_aa: CASSPPGLAWETQYF
cdr3_nt: TGTGCCAGCTCACCACCGGGACTAGCGTGGGAGACCCAGTACTTC
v_call: TRBV18
d_call: TRBD2
j_call: TRBJ2-5
cdr3_length: 15
clone_size: -

cdr3_aa: CASSLMGQGILFF
cdr3_nt: TGTGCCAGCAGCTTGATGGGACAGGGGATACTGTTTTTT
v_call: TRBV5-6
d_call: TRBD1
j_call: TRBJ2-2
cdr3_length: 13
clone_size: few

cdr3_aa: CASSLEGQGHSPLHF
cdr3_nt: TGTGCCAGCAGCTTAGAGGGACAGGGGCATTCACCCCTCCACTTT
v_call: TRBV7-8
d_call: TRBD1
j_call: TRBJ1-6
cdr3_length: 15
clone_size: few

cdr3_aa: CAIAGGTSNEKLFF
cdr3_nt: TGTGCCATCGCCGGGGGGACATCTAATGAAAAACTGTTTTTT
v_call: TRBV10-3
d_call: -
j_call: TRBJ1-4
cdr3_length: 14
clone_size: -

cdr3_aa: CASSLGQLYEQYF
cdr3_nt: TGTGCCAGCAGCTTGGGACAGCTCTACGAGCAGTACTTC
v_call: TRBV5-4
d_call: -
j_call: TRBJ2-7
cdr3_length: 13
clone_size: -

cdr3_aa: CASSLIPAGRGDGYTF
cdr3_nt: TGTGCCAGCAGCTTAATCCCGGCCGGGAGGGGTGATGGCTACACCTTC
v_call: TRBV7-3
d_call: -
j_call: TRBJ1-2
cdr3_length: 16
clone_size: -

cdr3_aa: CAWSLPGQPQHF
cdr3_nt: TGTGCCTGGAGCCTACCCGGTCAGCCCCAGCATTTT
v_call: TRBV30
d_call: -
j_call: TRBJ1-5
cdr3_length: 12
clone_size: -

cdr3_aa: CASSFLAGGEQYF
cdr3_nt: TGTGCCAGCAGCTTCCTAGCGGGGGGCGAGCAGTACTTC
v_call: TRBV5-6
d_call: TRBD2
j_call: TRBJ2-7
cdr3_length: 13
clone_size: -

cdr3_aa: CASSLTANYGYTF
cdr3_nt: TGTGCCAGCAGTTTGACAGCGAACTATGGCTACACCTTC
v_call: TRBV28
d_call: -
j_call: TRBJ1-2
cdr3_length: 13
clone_size: -

cdr3_aa: CATSRGGRGRSGANVLTF
cdr3_nt: TGTGCCACCAGCAGAGGAGGCAGGGGACGTTCTGGGGCCAACGTCCTGACTTTC
v_call: TRBV15
d_call: -
j_call: TRBJ2-6
cdr3_length: 18
clone_size: -

cdr3_aa: CASSQTGTGDFQPQHF
cdr3_nt: TGTGCCAGCAGCCAAACCGGGACAGGGGATTTTCAGCCCCAGCATTTT
v_call: TRBV5-6
d_call: TRBD1
j_call: TRBJ1-5
cdr3_length: 16
clone_size: -

cdr3_aa: CASSLGSGGRTNEKLFF
cdr3_nt: TGTGCCAGCAGCTTAGGGTCAGGGGGCAGGACTAATGAAAAACTGTTTTTT
v_call: TRBV7-9
d_call: TRBD1
j_call: TRBJ1-4
cdr3_length: 17
clone_size: -